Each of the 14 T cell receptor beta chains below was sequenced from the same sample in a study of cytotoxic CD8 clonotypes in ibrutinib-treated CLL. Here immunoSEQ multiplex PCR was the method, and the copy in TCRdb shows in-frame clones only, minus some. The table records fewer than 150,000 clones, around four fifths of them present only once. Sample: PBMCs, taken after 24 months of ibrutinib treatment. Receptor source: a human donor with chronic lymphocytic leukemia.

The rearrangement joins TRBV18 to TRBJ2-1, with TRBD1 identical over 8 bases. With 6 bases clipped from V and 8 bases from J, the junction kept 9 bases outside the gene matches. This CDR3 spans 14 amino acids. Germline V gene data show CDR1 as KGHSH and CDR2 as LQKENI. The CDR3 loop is CASSPDRGVDEQFF. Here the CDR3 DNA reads TGTGCCAGCTCCCCAGACAGGGGAGTTGATGAGCAGTTCTTC.

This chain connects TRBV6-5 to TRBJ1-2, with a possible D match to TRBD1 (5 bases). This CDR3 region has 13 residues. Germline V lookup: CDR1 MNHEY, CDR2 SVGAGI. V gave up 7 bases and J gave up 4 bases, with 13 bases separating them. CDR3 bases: TGTGCCAGCAAAATGGGAGGGGTCTATGGCTACACCTTC. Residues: CASKMGGVYGYTF.

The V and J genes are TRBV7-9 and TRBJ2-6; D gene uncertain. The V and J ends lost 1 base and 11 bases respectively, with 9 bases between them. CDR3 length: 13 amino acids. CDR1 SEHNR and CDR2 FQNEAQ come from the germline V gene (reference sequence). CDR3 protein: CASSLGGADVLTF. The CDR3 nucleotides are TGTGCCAGCAGCTTAGGCGGCGCCGACGTCCTGACTTTC.

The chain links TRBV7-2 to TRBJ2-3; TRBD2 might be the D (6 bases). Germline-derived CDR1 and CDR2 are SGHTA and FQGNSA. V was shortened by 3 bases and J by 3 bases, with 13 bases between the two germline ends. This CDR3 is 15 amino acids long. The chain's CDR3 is CASSFLGRGTDTQYF. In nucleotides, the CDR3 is TGTGCCAGCAGCTTTTTGGGGCGGGGTACAGATACGCAGTATTTT.

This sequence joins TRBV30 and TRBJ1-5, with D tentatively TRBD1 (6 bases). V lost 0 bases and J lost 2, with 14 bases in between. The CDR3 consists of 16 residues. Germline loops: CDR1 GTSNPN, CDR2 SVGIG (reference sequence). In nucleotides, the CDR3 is TGTGCCTGGAGTGTATGGGGGCGGGGTGGCAATCAGCCCCAGCATTTT. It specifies CAWSVWGRGGNQPQHF.

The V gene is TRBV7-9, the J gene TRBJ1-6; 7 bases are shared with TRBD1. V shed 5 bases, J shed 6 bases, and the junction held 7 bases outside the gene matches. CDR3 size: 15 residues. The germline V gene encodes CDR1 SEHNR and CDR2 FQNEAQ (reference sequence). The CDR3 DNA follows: TGTGCCAGCAGCCCGCGGGACAGTAGTAATTCACCCCTCCACTTT. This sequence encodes CASSPRDSSNSPLHF.

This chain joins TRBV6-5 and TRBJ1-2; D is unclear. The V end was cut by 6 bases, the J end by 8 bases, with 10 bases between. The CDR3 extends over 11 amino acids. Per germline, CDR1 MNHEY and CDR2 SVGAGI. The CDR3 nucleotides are TGTGCCAGCAGCACCCCGGGGGGCTACACCTTC. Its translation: CASSTPGGYTF.

The CDR3 region has the DNA TGTGCCAGCAGCGACACTAGACAAGAGACCCAGTACTTC. It codes for CASSDTRQETQYF. The V call is TRBV7-6, the J call TRBJ2-5, with a possible D match to TRBD2 (5 bases). This CDR3 comprises 13 residues. Germline CDR1 reads SGHVS; CDR2 reads FNYEAQ. The V gene lost 5 bases and the J gene lost 2 bases, with 9 bases spanning the gap.

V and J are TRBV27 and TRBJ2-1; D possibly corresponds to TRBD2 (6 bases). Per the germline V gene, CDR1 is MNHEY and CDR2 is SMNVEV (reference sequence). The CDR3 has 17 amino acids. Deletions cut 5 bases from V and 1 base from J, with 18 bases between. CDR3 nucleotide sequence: TGTGCCAGCAGTCCCCCCAGGGCGGGGAGGTCCTACAATGAGCAGTTCTTC. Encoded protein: CASSPPRAGRSYNEQFF.

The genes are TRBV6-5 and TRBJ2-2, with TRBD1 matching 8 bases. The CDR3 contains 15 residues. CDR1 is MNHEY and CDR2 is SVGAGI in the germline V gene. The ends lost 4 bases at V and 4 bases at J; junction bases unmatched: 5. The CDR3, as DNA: TGTGCCAGCAGTTCCAGGGGGCGCGGCACCGGGGAGCTGTTTTTT. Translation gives CASSSRGRGTGELFF.

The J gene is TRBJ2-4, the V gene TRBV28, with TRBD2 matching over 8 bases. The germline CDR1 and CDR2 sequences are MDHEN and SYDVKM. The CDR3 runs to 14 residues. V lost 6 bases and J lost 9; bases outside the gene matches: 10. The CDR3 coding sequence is TGTGCCAGCAGCCTAGCGGGCGAAACGAGCATTCAGTACTTC. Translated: CASSLAGETSIQYF.

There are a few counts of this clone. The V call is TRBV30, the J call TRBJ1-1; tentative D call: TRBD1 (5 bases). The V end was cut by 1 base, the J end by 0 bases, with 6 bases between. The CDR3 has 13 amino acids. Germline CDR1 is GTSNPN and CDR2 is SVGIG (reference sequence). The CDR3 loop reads CAWSDRLNTEAFF. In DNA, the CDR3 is TGTGCCTGGAGTGACAGGTTGAACACTGAAGCTTTCTTT.

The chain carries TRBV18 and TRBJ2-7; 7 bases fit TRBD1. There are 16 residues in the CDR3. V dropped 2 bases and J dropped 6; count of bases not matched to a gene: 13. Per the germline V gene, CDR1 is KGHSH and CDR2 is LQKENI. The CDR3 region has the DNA TGTGCCAGCTCACCATCCAAACCGGGACAGTCGAGCGAGCAGTACTTC. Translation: CASSPSKPGQSSEQYF.

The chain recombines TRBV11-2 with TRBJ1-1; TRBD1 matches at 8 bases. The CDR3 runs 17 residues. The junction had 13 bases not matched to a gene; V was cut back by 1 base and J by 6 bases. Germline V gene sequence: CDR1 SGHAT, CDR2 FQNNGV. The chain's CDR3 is CASSLGPRGPRGAEAFF. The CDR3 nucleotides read TGTGCCAGCAGCTTAGGTCCCAGGGGGCCCAGAGGGGCTGAAGCTTTCTTT.